Described below is a single TCR beta chain sequence and its context. Its target is not known. It was with 60 Vbeta and 13 Jbeta primers that the PCR ran. Assay: immunoSEQ multiplex PCR; the TCRdb copy retains only in-frame clones and omits some. The sample records 170,000 or so clones, roughly 80% being singletons. The record originates from a study of cytomegalovirus exposure and HLA in healthy donors. For the study at large: As released early, the data held some 85 million unique TCRs from HLA-typed donors. Study observations and caveats: Sequences of the TCR beta chain were said to predict the HLA-A and HLA-B alleles of most subjects accurately. Among the CMV-associated chains, three were confirmed in vitro as specific for CMV antigens.

V shed 0 bases and J 3 bases; nucleotides not matched to a gene: 8. Germline assignment: CDR1 SGHRS and CDR2 YFSETQ. The CDR3 runs to 16 residues. This sequence joins TRBV5-1 and TRBJ2-7; 8 bases map to TRBD2. The clonotype originates from a man younger than 35 in good health and CMV-seronegative. The material sequenced was PBMCs. The CDR3 spells CASSLAGREGNYEQYF. DNA for the CDR3: TGCGCCAGCAGCTTGGCCGGGAGGGAGGGTAACTACGAGCAGTACTTC.